This is a list of T cell receptor beta chains from one sample in a study of blood T cell repertoires in COVID-19. The table came from immunoSEQ multiplex PCR; TCRdb's copy has only in-frame clones and leaves some out. The data contain around 450,000 clones, 90% of them singletons. The material sequenced was PBMCs or T cells enriched from blood (not recorded which). These receptors were obtained from a man younger than 35 who had recovered from COVID-19. The CDR3 runs from the conserved cysteine through the conserved F or W. Each record gives: V gene, J gene, D gene, clone size, CDR3 DNA, CDR3 protein. A D gene is named only where the DNA matches it firmly. The listing skips clone size in some rows; elsewhere it reads once, few, many or a size class.

V gene: TRBV10-2; J gene: TRBJ1-3; D gene: .; clone size: .; CDR3 DNA: TGCGCCAGCAACCCAGGGGCGCCCGGAAACACCATATATTTT; CDR3 protein: CASNPGAPGNTIYF
V gene: TRBV5-1; J gene: TRBJ2-5; D gene: .; clone size: once; CDR3 DNA: TGCGCCAGCAGCTTGGGTTCAGGGGTGGAGACCCAGTACTTC; CDR3 protein: CASSLGSGVETQYF
V gene: TRBV9; J gene: TRBJ1-3; D gene: .; clone size: .; CDR3 DNA: TGTGCCAGCAGCCTTCGGGACACAGGATGGAACACCATATATTTT; CDR3 protein: CASSLRDTGWNTIYF
V gene: TRBV27; J gene: TRBJ2-5; D gene: .; clone size: .; CDR3 DNA: TGTGCCAGCAGTTCTACAGGGAGAAGGACTGGAGAGACCCAGTACTTC; CDR3 protein: CASSSTGRRTGETQYF
V gene: TRBV6-5; J gene: TRBJ1-5; D gene: TRBD1; clone size: .; CDR3 DNA: TGTGCCAGCAGCGGGACAGTGCGGTCTCAGCCCCAGCATTTT; CDR3 protein: CASSGTVRSQPQHF
V gene: TRBV3-1/TRBV3-2; J gene: TRBJ2-7; D gene: TRBD2; clone size: .; CDR3 DNA: TGTGCCAGCAGCAAAGGGCGGGGGGTGGCCTACGAGCAGTACTTC; CDR3 protein: CASSKGRGVAYEQYF
V gene: TRBV28; J gene: TRBJ1-4; D gene: TRBD1; clone size: .; CDR3 DNA: TGTGCCAGCAGCCAAGCGACAGGGGGCCATGAAAAACTGTTTTTT; CDR3 protein: CASSQATGGHEKLFF
V gene: TRBV5-1; J gene: TRBJ2-5; D gene: TRBD1; clone size: .; CDR3 DNA: TGCGCCAGCAGCGTAATTGGGGACAGGGGAGAGACCCAGTACTTC; CDR3 protein: CASSVIGDRGETQYF
V gene: TRBV7-2; J gene: TRBJ2-6; D gene: TRBD2; clone size: .; CDR3 DNA: TGTGCCAGCAGCAGGAGCGGGGGCTATTCTGGGGCCAACGTCCTGACTTTC; CDR3 protein: CASSRSGGYSGANVLTF
V gene: TRBV18; J gene: TRBJ2-4; D gene: .; clone size: .; CDR3 DNA: TGTGCCAGCTCACCACCGGGCCTAGCCAAAAACATTCAGTACTTC; CDR3 protein: CASSPPGLAKNIQYF
V gene: TRBV5-1; J gene: TRBJ2-7; D gene: .; clone size: few; CDR3 DNA: TGCGCCAGCAGCTTGGACAGAGGGAGCTCCTACGAGCAGTACTTC; CDR3 protein: CASSLDRGSSYEQYF
V gene: TRBV28; J gene: TRBJ1-5; D gene: .; clone size: .; CDR3 DNA: TGTGCCAGCAGTTTGACTCTAGCCAATCAGCCCCAGCATTTT; CDR3 protein: CASSLTLANQPQHF
V gene: TRBV4-2; J gene: TRBJ2-3; D gene: .; clone size: .; CDR3 DNA: TGTGCCAGCAGCCAACCGGGACAATCACTTACGCAGTATTTT; CDR3 protein: CASSQPGQSLTQYF
V gene: TRBV30; J gene: TRBJ2-2; D gene: .; clone size: .; CDR3 DNA: TGTGCCTGGAGCGACACAGGGAGAGCGAACACCGGGGAGCTGTTTTTT; CDR3 protein: CAWSDTGRANTGELFF
V gene: TRBV5-5; J gene: TRBJ2-3; D gene: .; clone size: once; CDR3 DNA: TGTGCCAGCAGCTTGGTTACAGGGCTCACGAGTCCCACAGATACGCAGTATTTT; CDR3 protein: CASSLVTGLTSPTDTQYF
V gene: TRBV28; J gene: TRBJ1-2; D gene: .; clone size: .; CDR3 DNA: TGTGCCAGCCTAAGGGGGAACTATGGCTACACCTTC; CDR3 protein: CASLRGNYGYTF
V gene: TRBV5-1; J gene: TRBJ1-2; D gene: TRBD1; clone size: .; CDR3 DNA: TGCGCCAGCAGGTCAGGACAGGGTGACTATGGCTACACCTTC; CDR3 protein: CASRSGQGDYGYTF
V gene: TRBV19; J gene: TRBJ1-6; D gene: TRBD1; clone size: .; CDR3 DNA: TGTGCCAGTAGTCCTAGGACAGGGGCTAATTCACCCCTCCACTTT; CDR3 protein: CASSPRTGANSPLHF
V gene: TRBV9; J gene: TRBJ1-2; D gene: .; clone size: .; CDR3 DNA: TGTGCCAGCAGCGTAGGTTTCGGTTCCCCTAACTATGGCTACACCTTC; CDR3 protein: CASSVGFGSPNYGYTF
V gene: TRBV5-1; J gene: TRBJ2-5; D gene: TRBD2; clone size: .; CDR3 DNA: TGCGCCAGCAGCCCGGAGACTAGCGGCCAAGAGACCCAGTACTTC; CDR3 protein: CASSPETSGQETQYF
V gene: TRBV5-1; J gene: TRBJ2-1; D gene: .; clone size: .; CDR3 DNA: TGCGCCAGCAGCCCGGCTTTCGCGGACAATGAGCAGTTCTTC; CDR3 protein: CASSPAFADNEQFF
V gene: TRBV28; J gene: TRBJ2-1; D gene: TRBD2; clone size: once; CDR3 DNA: TGTGCCAGCAGTGCCGAACTAGCGGGAGGCAATGAGCAGTTCTTC; CDR3 protein: CASSAELAGGNEQFF
V gene: TRBV10-3; J gene: TRBJ1-6; D gene: .; clone size: once; CDR3 DNA: TGTGCCATCAGTGAGACCGGGGTAGGTTCACCCCTCCACTTT; CDR3 protein: CAISETGVGSPLHF
V gene: TRBV18; J gene: TRBJ1-2; D gene: .; clone size: .; CDR3 DNA: TGTGCCAGCTCAGATCAGATCAGCGCCAACTATGGCTACACCTTC; CDR3 protein: CASSDQISANYGYTF
V gene: TRBV19; J gene: TRBJ1-2; D gene: .; clone size: .; CDR3 DNA: TGTGCCAGTAGTCCAGACTTCTATGGCTACACCTTC; CDR3 protein: CASSPDFYGYTF